This section outlines one TCR beta chain sequence together with its context. As yet, its antigen is unknown. This sample stems from a study of cytomegalovirus exposure and HLA in healthy donors. Trimming removed 0 bases from V and 4 bases from J, with 7 bases in between. The CDR3 runs to 13 residues. The germline gives CDR1 MNHEY, CDR2 SVGAGI. PCR employed 60 Vbeta and 13 Jbeta primers. The assay was immunoSEQ multiplex PCR, and TCRdb's table has in-frame clones only and misses some. The data hold 150,000 to 200,000 clones, with 75% observed a single time. General observations from the study: Cytomegalovirus association was listed for around 170 TCR beta chains. Common viral pathogens seemed, in a later analysis, to connect with several of the most significant clusters. After further analysis at a later stage, some 15,000 TCR beta sequences were associated with HLA alleles at 0.05 false discovery rate.

The V call is TRBV6-5, the J call TRBJ2-7, with TRBD2 as a possible D gene (6 bases). The sequenced sample consisted of PBMCs. The TCR sequence derives from a woman in her forties or fifties in good health and CMV-seropositive. The CDR3 protein is CASSYSAGYEQYF. In nucleotides, the CDR3 is TGTGCCAGCAGTTACTCGGCGGGGTACGAGCAGTACTTC.